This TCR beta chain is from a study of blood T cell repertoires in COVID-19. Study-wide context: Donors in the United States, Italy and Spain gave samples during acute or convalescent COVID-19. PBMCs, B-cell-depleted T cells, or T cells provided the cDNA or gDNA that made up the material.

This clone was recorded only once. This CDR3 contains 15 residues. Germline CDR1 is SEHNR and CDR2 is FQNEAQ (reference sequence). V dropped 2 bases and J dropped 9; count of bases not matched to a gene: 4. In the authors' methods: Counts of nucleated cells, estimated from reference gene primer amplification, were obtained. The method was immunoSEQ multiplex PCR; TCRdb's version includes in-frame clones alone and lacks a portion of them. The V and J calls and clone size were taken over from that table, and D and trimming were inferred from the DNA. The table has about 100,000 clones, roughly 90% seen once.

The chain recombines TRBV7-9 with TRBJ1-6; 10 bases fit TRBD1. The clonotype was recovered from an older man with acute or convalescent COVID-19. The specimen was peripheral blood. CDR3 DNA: TGTGCCAGCAGCTTATTGGGACAGGGGAGTTCACCCCTCCACTTT. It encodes CASSLLGQGSSPLHF.